Presented here are 6 T cell receptor beta chains from one specimen sequenced in a study of CD8 T cells in Susac syndrome. An input of about 0.45 to 1 ug of RNA was subjected to reverse transcription using random hexamers. A single record per CDR3 protein comes from TCRdb applying MiXCR to the immunoSEQ multiplex PCR reads. The data show approximately 140,000 distinct CDR3 sequences, with roughly 94% seen just once and about 0.25% held by the top ten. The sequencing sample was made of CD8+ T cells from PBMCs. The receptors originated from a human donor in good health.

Comment on this clonotype: Germline is not matched at one junction end, which may reflect a read error. The chain combines TRBV29-1 with TRBJ2-1; 11 nucleotides align to TRBD2. The CDR3 has 14 amino acids. Germline V gene data show CDR1 as SQVTM and CDR2 as ANQGSEA. CDR3 DNA sequence: TGTAGCGTTGTACTAGCGGGAGCTTACAATGAGCAGTTCTTC. Translating it yields CSVVLAGAYNEQFF.

The chain joins TRBV28 to TRBJ1-1; weak D call: TRBD1 (5 bases). There are 14 residues in the CDR3. Germline loops: CDR1 MDHEN, CDR2 SYDVKM. The V end lost 5 bases, the J end lost 4 bases, and 14 bases lay between the germline ends. CDR3 residues: CASSIRGETTEAFF. Here the CDR3 DNA reads TGTGCCAGCAGTATCCGGGGGGAAACCACTGAAGCTTTCTTT. The variable domain in full, completed from reference TRBV28 and TRBJ1-1, reads DVKVTQSSRYLVKRTGEKVFLECVQDMDHENMFWYRQDPGLGLRLIYFSYDVKMKEKGDIPEGYSVSREKKERFSLILESASTNQTSMYLCASSIRGETTEAFFGQGTRLTVV.

The chain has TRBV7-9 and TRBJ1-1; 12 bases fit TRBD1. The CDR3 runs 16 residues. Germline V gene sequence: CDR1 SEHNR, CDR2 FQNEAQ (reference sequence). The V segment lost 5 bases and the J segment 4 bases; nucleotides outside the gene matches: 8. The CDR3 region has the DNA TGTGCCAGCAGCGGAGGGACAGGGGGCGTGGGCACTGAAGCTTTCTTT. It specifies CASSGGTGGVGTEAFF.

The chain links TRBV11-2 to TRBJ2-1; the match to TRBD1 covers 9 bases. The trim removed 5 bases at V and 8 bases at J, leaving 4 bases unmatched. The CDR3 covers 13 residues. In germline, CDR1 is SGHAT, CDR2 FQNNGV. The CDR3 spells CASSAGQGYEQFF. CDR3 DNA: TGTGCCAGCAGCGCGGGACAGGGTTATGAGCAGTTCTTC.

The chain joins TRBV27 to TRBJ2-6; D is ambiguous. Trimming left V 2 bases short and J 0 bases short, with 2 bases between. The germline V gene encodes CDR1 MNHEY and CDR2 SMNVEV (reference sequence). CDR3 length: 14 residues. The CDR3, as DNA: TGTGCCAGCAGTTTAAGCTCTGGGGCCAACGTCCTGACTTTC. This encodes CASSLSSGANVLTF. Together with reference TRBV27 and TRBJ2-6, the CDR3 gives the full variable domain: EAQVTQNPRYLITVTGKKLTVTCSQNMNHEYMSWYRQDPGLGLRQIYYSMNVEVTDKGDVPEGYKVSRKEKRNFPLILESPSPNQTSLYFCASSLSSGANVLTFGAGSRLTVL.

The chain recombines TRBV27 with TRBJ2-7; TRBD2 matches 7 bases. CDR3 size: 14 residues. J was trimmed by 4 bases and V by 2 bases; bases with no gene match: 5. CDR1 is MNHEY, CDR2 SMNVEV, per germline (reference sequence). CDR3 in amino acids: CASSLGAGEYEQYF. CDR3 coding DNA: TGTGCCAGCAGTTTAGGGGCGGGAGAGTACGAGCAGTACTTC.